One sample yielded the 3 T cell receptor beta chains listed below, sequenced in a study of T-cell memory formation after mild COVID-19. MiXCR, applied by TCRdb to the 5' RACE reads, yields one record per CDR3 protein. The repertoire includes a few hundred thousand distinct CDR3 sequences, under 12% of them detected once, and approximately 2.8% sits in the top ten. Specimen: PBMCs or a T cell subset sorted from them (not recorded which). These receptors all come from a man between 18 and 29 years old who had mild COVID-19 (a few samples of this study predate the infection). Cell type and time point are not known.

In its sample, this clonotype was seen a few times. The rearrangement joins TRBV5-1 to TRBJ2-7; D tentatively fits TRBD1 or TRBD2 (5 bases each). V was cut by 4 bases and J by 3 bases, with 14 bases left in between. CDR1 and CDR2 (germline): SGHRS, YFSETQ. This CDR3 has 14 residues. The CDR3 region is CASSLGDGNYEQYV. DNA of the CDR3: TGCGCCAGCAGCCTGGGGGACGGTAACTACGAGCAGTACGTC.

Ten or more counts support this clonotype. This chain uses TRBV4-1 with TRBJ2-3, with TRBD1 identical over 11 bases. The V gene's germline CDR1 is MGHRA and CDR2 YSYEKL. The CDR3 has 19 residues. V was pared by 0 bases and J by 1 base, with 9 bases of the junction left unmatched. CDR3 in amino acids: CASSQEPGQGVIGTDTQYF. For the CDR3, the DNA is TGCGCCAGCAGCCAAGAGCCGGGACAGGGGGTTATTGGCACAGATACGCAGTATTTT.

This clonotype was counted ten times or more. J is TRBJ2-7 and V is TRBV6-2 or TRBV6-3; D not certain. CDR3 length: 14 amino acids. Germline loops: CDR1 MNHEY, CDR2 SVGEGT. Trimming removed 3 bases from V and 6 bases from J, with 15 bases in between. The CDR3 coding sequence is TGTGCCAGCAGTTATCCCGTGGGGTTGGGCGAGCAGTACTTC. Amino acids: CASSYPVGLGEQYF.